Below, 30 T cell receptor beta chains from the same sample are listed, as sequenced in a study of T cells after yellow fever vaccination. MiXCR, run by TCRdb on the 5' RACE reads, gives a single entry per CDR3 protein. The sample includes roughly 120,000 distinct CDR3 sequences, 7.2% of them seen just once. The material was CD4+ T cells sorted from PBMCs, obtained about 49 days after the first yellow fever vaccination. The receptors were gathered from a man aged 18-30 years who received the YFV17D yellow fever vaccine.

This clonotype has ten or more counts. This chain links TRBV24-1 with TRBJ2-1, with TRBD2 matching 12 bases. Germline lookup yields CDR1 KGHDR and CDR2 SFDVKD. This CDR3 contains 15 residues. The V gene end was trimmed by 7 bases and the J gene end by 7 bases; junction bases not matched to a gene: 7. CDR3: CATSVTSGGINEQFF. The CDR3 DNA is TGTGCCACCAGCGTCACTAGCGGGGGGATAAATGAGCAGTTCTTC.

This clonotype was detected only a few times. The chain recombines TRBV7-2 with TRBJ2-3; weak D call: TRBD1 (6 bases). Germline V gene data show CDR1 as SGHTA and CDR2 as FQGNSA. Deletions cut 1 base from V and 5 bases from J, with 10 bases between. CDR3 size: 14 residues. The CDR3 DNA is TGTGCCAGCAGCTTAGGGGGGCCCGGAGATACGCAGTATTTT. Translating it yields CASSLGGPGDTQYF.

This clonotype has ten or more counts. The chain combines TRBV12-3 or TRBV12-4 with TRBJ2-5; D unclear. The CDR3 totals 11 residues. Trimming took off 2 bases at V and 5 bases at J, with 3 bases between the two ends. Here the CDR3 reads CASSLYETQYF. DNA for the CDR3: TGTGCCAGCAGTTTATACGAGACCCAGTACTTC.

This clonotype was detected ten times or more. The genes are TRBV9 and TRBJ2-4; 14 bases are shared with TRBD2. Germline CDR1 and CDR2: SGDLS and YYNGEE. This CDR3 has 16 amino acids. Trimming removed 0 bases from V and 7 bases from J; junction bases left unmatched: 3. The CDR3 here is CASSVGLAGGLNIQYF. CDR3 bases: TGTGCCAGCAGCGTAGGACTAGCGGGGGGGCTGAACATTCAGTACTTC.

This clonotype was recorded many times. The CDR3: CASSRDGLAGRGNIQYF. CDR3 DNA: TGTGCCAGCAGCCGAGATGGACTAGCGGGGAGGGGAAACATTCAGTACTTC. The chain employs TRBV3-1 and TRBJ2-4; 12 bases line up with TRBD2. The junction had 10 bases not matched to a gene; V was cut back by 4 bases and J by 6 bases. The V gene's germline CDR1 is LGHDT and CDR2 YNNKEL (reference sequence). This CDR3 has 17 amino acids.

The sample holds many counts of this clonotype. The V and J genes are TRBV11-2 and TRBJ2-7, with D maybe TRBD1 (6 bases). Germline V gene sequence: CDR1 SGHAT, CDR2 FQNNGV. Trimming removed 3 bases from V and 1 base from J, with 16 bases in between. The CDR3 is made up of 16 amino acids. CDR3 nucleotides: TGTGCCAGCAGCTTGACTCAGGGGAAAAGGTCCTACGAGCAGTACGTC. Encoded protein: CASSLTQGKRSYEQYV.

This clonotype showed up many times. CDR3 residues: CASSPRQGTYEQYF. In nucleotides, the CDR3 is TGCGCCAGCAGCCCCCGACAGGGCACCTACGAGCAGTACTTC. The V call is TRBV5-1, the J call TRBJ2-7; 7 bases line up with TRBD1. J gave up 2 bases and V 4 bases, and 6 bases lay outside the gene matches. Germline CDR1 SGHRS, CDR2 YFSETQ. This CDR3 is 14 amino acids long.

This clonotype came up many times. The chain links TRBV7-2 to TRBJ1-2; D is unresolved. This CDR3 is built from 12 residues. Germline V CDR1 and CDR2: SGHTA, FQGNSA. V shed 3 bases and J shed 0 bases, with 2 bases lying between them. DNA of the CDR3: TGTGCCAGCAGCTTTACTAACTATGGCTACACCTTC. This codes for CASSFTNYGYTF.

This clonotype was seen repeatedly, ten times or more. The rearrangement joins TRBV6-2 or TRBV6-3 to TRBJ2-5, with 8 bases lining up with TRBD2. Germline-derived CDR1 and CDR2 are MNHEY and SVGEGT. J gave up 5 bases and V 4 bases, and 9 bases lay outside the gene matches. The CDR3 has 15 residues. The CDR3 region has the DNA TGTGCCAGCAGTTCCGGGGGGGCACTTCGGGAGACCCAGTACTTC. Its protein is CASSSGGALRETQYF.

This clonotype was detected many times. The chain carries TRBV7-2 and TRBJ2-1; D is uncertain. CDR3 length: 14 amino acids. V was cut by 5 bases and J by 8 bases, with 16 bases left in between. The germline CDR1 and CDR2 sequences are SGHTA and FQGNSA. Written as DNA, the CDR3 is TGTGCCAGCAGCATTGTACCGTTGGTCGATGAGCAGTTCTTC. Its translation: CASSIVPLVDEQFF.

The chain has TRBV6-5 and TRBJ2-1, with D perhaps TRBD1 or TRBD2 (7 bases each). The CDR3 extends over 16 amino acids. V gave up 7 bases and J gave up 7 bases, with 23 bases separating them. Germline CDR1 is MNHEY and CDR2 is SVGAGI. The CDR3 loop reads CASTTPRGGGLNEQFF. The CDR3 coding sequence is TGTGCCAGCACCACCCCCAGGGGGGGGGGACTGAATGAGCAGTTCTTC.

In this sample, this clonotype turned up many times. The chain recombines TRBV6-5 with TRBJ2-5; no clear D gene. The germline gives CDR1 MNHEY, CDR2 SVGAGI. This CDR3 comprises 14 residues. V lost 2 bases, J lost 2 bases, and 9 bases lay in between. The CDR3, as DNA: TGTGCCAGCAGTTACGGTGGTAGACAAGAGACCCAGTACTTC. It translates to CASSYGGRQETQYF.

This clonotype was recorded at least ten times. The CDR3 DNA follows: TGCAGCGCCGCACCCGGGACAGGGACGAACACTGAAGCTTTCTTT. This translates into CSAAPGTGTNTEAFF. The V call is TRBV29-1, the J call TRBJ1-1; 9 bases fit TRBD1. The J segment lost 1 base and the V segment lost 7 bases, leaving 10 bases of the junction unmatched. The germline gives CDR1 SQVTM, CDR2 ANQGSEA. CDR3 size: 15 residues.

For this clonotype: A much larger clonotype is one base distant, so this may be a read error. The chain is built from TRBV28 and TRBJ1-3; D is uncertain. This CDR3 comprises 14 residues. Germline values: CDR1 MDHEN, CDR2 SYDVKM. For the CDR3, the DNA is TGTGCCAGCAGTTTTACGCAGTCTGGAAACACCGTATATTTT. It translates to CASSFTQSGNTVYF.

This clonotype came up many times. The V call is TRBV5-1, the J call TRBJ2-7, with D unclear. V gave up 0 bases and J gave up 3 bases, with 10 bases separating them. This CDR3 contains 14 residues. The germline V gene has CDR1 SGHRS and CDR2 YFSETQ. In nucleotides, the CDR3 is TGCGCCAGCAGCTTGGGGCAGTTAGACTACGAGCAGTACTTC. Translating it yields CASSLGQLDYEQYF.

The chain has TRBV7-8 and TRBJ1-5; D ambiguous. Germline CDR1 reads SGHVS; CDR2 reads FQNEAQ. This CDR3 has 16 amino acids. V was pared by 5 bases and J by 5 bases, with 19 bases between. CDR3 amino acids: CASSRLQLLDHQPQHF. The DNA of the CDR3 is TGTGCCAGCAGCCGATTACAGCTGTTGGATCATCAGCCCCAGCATTTT.

This clonotype showed up just a few times. V usage is TRBV6-1 and J usage is TRBJ2-7; 8 bases match TRBD1. Germline CDR1 is MNHNS and CDR2 is SASEGT. The length of the CDR3 is 13 residues. J lost 3 bases, V lost 8 bases, and 6 bases had no gene match. The CDR3 reads CASGGTGLYEQYV. Here the CDR3 DNA reads TGTGCCAGCGGCGGGACAGGTCTCTACGAGCAGTACGTC.

In its sample, this clonotype was seen many times. V usage is TRBV27 and J usage is TRBJ2-7; D is perhaps TRBD1 or TRBD2 (6 bases each). V lost 3 bases to trimming and J lost 7 bases, with 16 bases between them. This CDR3 has 14 amino acids. Germline-derived CDR1 and CDR2 are MNHEY and SMNVEV (reference sequence). The CDR3 spells CASSFVGGSREQYF. In nucleotides, the CDR3 is TGTGCCAGCAGTTTTGTCGGGGGCTCGAGGGAGCAGTACTTC.

The table lists this clonotype with many counts. The chain links TRBV3-1 to TRBJ1-5; maybe TRBD1 (5 bases). The CDR3 covers 13 residues. From germline, CDR1 is LGHDT and CDR2 YNNKEL (reference sequence). V lost 0 bases to trimming and J lost 7 bases, with 7 bases between them. In nucleotides, the CDR3 is TGTGCCAGCAGCCAAGACAGGGCCCAGCCCCAGCATTTT. It encodes CASSQDRAQPQHF.

The chain uses TRBV6-5 and TRBJ1-1; possibly TRBD1 for D (5 bases). There are 15 residues in the CDR3. Germline CDR1 reads MNHEY; CDR2 reads SVGAGI. V lost 7 bases to trimming and J lost 2 bases, with 17 bases between them. The CDR3 nucleotides read TGTGCCAGCACCTCCCGGGGCCGGGGAAACACTGAAGCTTTCTTT. It codes for CASTSRGRGNTEAFF.

This clonotype turned up a few times. Relative to the germline gene, one junction end is altered; a read error may explain this. This chain joins TRBV20-1 and TRBJ2-2, with TRBD2 identical over 9 bases. Per the germline V gene, CDR1 is DFQATT and CDR2 is SNEGSKA (reference sequence). The CDR3 loop spans 16 amino acids. CDR3: CCARDPSGGSGGELFF. In nucleotides, the CDR3 is TGCTGTGCTAGAGATCCCAGCGGGGGGAGCGGTGGGGAGCTGTTTTTT.

This clonotype occurred many times. V usage is TRBV18 and J usage is TRBJ1-1; a possible D gene is TRBD1 (6 bases). V was trimmed by 9 bases and J by 4 bases, leaving 21 bases between them. The CDR3 length is 15 residues. CDR1 and CDR2 (germline): KGHSH, LQKENI. In DNA form, the CDR3 reads TGTGCCAGTTTTTTTTCGGGACAATCCAGCACTGAAGCTTTCTTT. Its translation: CASFFSGQSSTEAFF.

In this sample, this clonotype turned up many times. The chain recombines TRBV19 with TRBJ2-3; TRBD1 matches at 7 bases. The germline V gene has CDR1 LNHDA and CDR2 SQIVND (reference sequence). With V trimmed by 6 bases and J by 1 base, 10 bases remained unmatched. This CDR3 contains 16 residues. CDR3 in amino acids: CASSLDRVSGTDTQYF. In nucleotides, the CDR3 is TGTGCCAGTAGCCTTGACAGGGTTTCGGGCACAGATACGCAGTATTTT.

At least ten counts were recorded for this clonotype. The J gene is TRBJ2-7, the V gene TRBV6-5; D is ambiguous. This CDR3 has 14 residues. Trimming left V 3 bases short and J 1 base short, with 10 bases between. CDR1 and CDR2 (germline): MNHEY, SVGAGI. Here the CDR3 DNA reads TGTGCCAGCAGTTATTTTGGCAGGTCCTACGAGCAGTACTTC. It specifies CASSYFGRSYEQYF.

At least ten counts were recorded for this clonotype. The chain couples TRBV11-2 to TRBJ1-2; D remains unclear. Germline CDR1 reads SGHAT; CDR2 reads FQNNGV. V was clipped by 3 bases and J by 6 bases, with 8 bases between them. The CDR3 is 12 amino acids. The CDR3 protein is CASSLMVDGYTF. The CDR3 nucleotides read TGTGCCAGCAGCTTGATGGTGGATGGCTACACCTTC.

The chain links TRBV2 to TRBJ2-7; a possible D gene is TRBD2 (6 bases). V dropped 11 bases and J dropped 7 bases, with 21 bases sitting between them. There are 13 residues in the CDR3. CDR1 and CDR2 (germline): SNHLY, FYNNEI. CDR3 region: CAFCSRLGGEQYF. DNA of the CDR3: TGTGCCTTCTGTTCCCGACTAGGAGGGGAGCAGTACTTC.

Turning to this clonotype: Being one base from a much bigger clone, this may be a read error. The chain joins TRBV18 to TRBJ2-5; 7 positions match TRBD1. The germline V gene has CDR1 KGHSH and CDR2 LQKENI. This CDR3 region has 16 residues. J lost 5 bases, V lost 0 bases, and 9 bases had no gene match. The CDR3 region is CASSPPIYRGNETQYF. The CDR3 nucleotides read TGTGCCAGCTCACCACCGATTTACAGGGGCAATGAGACCCAGTACTTC.

J is TRBJ1-3 and V is TRBV12-3 or TRBV12-4; D is undetermined. V gave up 6 bases and J gave up 1 base, with 7 bases separating them. The CDR3 has 13 residues. As DNA, the CDR3 is TGTGCCAGCAGACCGGTTTCTGGAAACACCATATATTTT. It specifies CASRPVSGNTIYF.

This clonotype was seen ten or more times. V is TRBV20-1 and J is TRBJ2-2; D remains ambiguous. Germline loops: CDR1 DFQATT, CDR2 SNEGSKA (reference sequence). The CDR3 covers 14 residues. V shed 3 bases and J shed 4 bases, with 12 bases lying between them. CDR3 residues: CSARVSRGTGELFF. In nucleotides, the CDR3 is TGCAGTGCTAGGGTGTCCCGTGGCACCGGGGAGCTGTTTTTT.

This clonotype was picked up many times. The chain employs TRBV29-1 and TRBJ2-1, with 12 positions matching TRBD1. This CDR3 region has 16 residues. V lost 7 bases, J lost 10 bases, and 17 bases stayed unmatched. Germline V lookup: CDR1 SQVTM, CDR2 ANQGSEA. The CDR3 DNA follows: TGCAGCGCCACCCGGGCCCCAGGGACAGGGGGCAGAGAGCAGTTCTTC. Residues: CSATRAPGTGGREQFF.